The 26 T cell receptor beta chains below all came from one sample that was sequenced in a study of blood T cell repertoires in COVID-19. Profiling relied on immunoSEQ multiplex PCR, and the TCRdb table lists in-frame clones only, not all of them. The profile covers roughly 250,000 clones, with more than 70% appearing a single time and 2% to 2.5% taken by the ten largest. Sequencing was done on a sample of peripheral blood. Every receptor here comes from a woman in her thirties or forties who had recovered from COVID-19.

The V gene is TRBV18, the J gene TRBJ1-1, with a tentative D call TRBD1 (5 bases). The CDR3 extends over 13 amino acids. Germline V gene lookup returns CDR1 KGHSH and CDR2 LQKENI. Trimming took 3 bases from V and 4 from J, leaving 9 bases between them. CDR3 sequence reads: CASSPTGATEAFF. The CDR3 DNA is TGTGCCAGCTCACCTACAGGAGCCACTGAAGCTTTCTTT.

This sequence joins TRBV28 and TRBJ2-1; 8 nucleotides agree with TRBD1. Germline V gene lookup returns CDR1 MDHEN and CDR2 SYDVKM. This CDR3 contains 14 residues. V was pared by 6 bases and J by 6 bases, with 7 bases of the junction left unmatched. The CDR3 nucleotides are TGTGCCAGCAGCGGACAGGGTATTAGCAATGAGCAGTTCTTC. Its protein product is CASSGQGISNEQFF. Full variable domain (missing parts from reference TRBV28 and TRBJ2-1): DVKVTQSSRYLVKRTGEKVFLECVQDMDHENMFWYRQDPGLGLRLIYFSYDVKMKEKGDIPEGYSVSREKKERFSLILESASTNQTSMYLCASSGQGISNEQFFGPGTRLTVL.

The chain couples TRBV11-2 to TRBJ1-2; unclear D gene. Looked up from germline, CDR1 is SGHAT and CDR2 is FQNNGV. The CDR3 is 14 amino acids. The V and J ends lost 0 bases and 0 bases respectively, with 5 bases between them. The CDR3 loop is CASSLERANYGYTF. In DNA, the CDR3 is TGTGCCAGCAGCTTAGAACGGGCTAACTATGGCTACACCTTC. Using reference TRBV11-2 and TRBJ1-2 for the parts outside the CDR3, the full variable domain is EAGVAQSPRYKIIEKRQSVAFWCNPISGHATLYWYQQILGQGPKLLIQFQNNGVVDDSQLPKDRFSAERLKGVDSTLKIQPAKLEDSAVYLCASSLERANYGYTFGSGTRLTVV.

The genes are TRBV6-5 and TRBJ1-4; no definite D call. The V end lost 5 bases, the J end lost 5 bases, and 15 bases lay between the germline ends. The germline V gene has CDR1 MNHEY and CDR2 SVGAGI. CDR3 size: 15 residues. In DNA form, the CDR3 reads TGTGCCAGCAGTCCCCAATGGAGAAGAAATGAAAAACTGTTTTTT. Its protein product is CASSPQWRRNEKLFF.

The rearrangement links TRBV14 to TRBJ2-1; 7 nucleotides agree with TRBD2. Germline assignment: CDR1 SGHDN and CDR2 FVKESK. The CDR3 contains 14 residues. V shed 5 bases, J shed 9 bases, and the junction held 10 bases outside the gene matches. CDR3: CASSTQTSLSEQFF. CDR3 sequence (DNA): TGTGCCAGCAGCACTCAGACTAGCCTAAGTGAGCAGTTCTTC.

The gene calls are TRBV7-2 and TRBJ1-5; tentatively, D is TRBD1 (6 bases). The V and J ends lost 2 bases and 2 bases respectively, with 13 bases between them. Germline V lookup: CDR1 SGHTA, CDR2 FQGNSA. The CDR3 runs 16 residues. Here the CDR3 reads CASSLQGQGGNQPQHF. As DNA, the CDR3 is TGTGCCAGCAGCTTACAGGGGCAAGGGGGCAATCAGCCCCAGCATTTT.

This rearrangement joins TRBV7-2 to TRBJ1-2; D is perhaps TRBD1 (6 bases). This CDR3 has 12 amino acids. Germline-derived CDR1 and CDR2 are SGHTA and FQGNSA. Trimming stripped 5 bases from V and 4 bases from J, with 8 bases between. This CDR3 reads CASSVQGYGYTF. The CDR3 DNA reads TGTGCCAGCAGCGTACAGGGCTATGGCTACACCTTC.

This clone was seen a handful of times. This chain joins TRBV2 and TRBJ1-3; no clear D gene. Trimming cost V 6 bases and J 0 bases, with 9 bases left between them. Germline V gene sequence: CDR1 SNHLY, CDR2 FYNNEI. This CDR3 is 14 amino acids long. CDR3 sequence reads: CASRAGFSGNTIYF. CDR3 in DNA: TGTGCCAGCAGGGCGGGCTTCTCTGGAAACACCATATATTTT.

The chain recombines TRBV7-9 with TRBJ1-2; TRBD1 aligns across 7 bases. Losses at the gene ends were 3 bases for V and 4 bases for J; bases not matched to a gene: 5. CDR3 length equals 14 residues. The V gene's germline CDR1 is SEHNR and CDR2 FQNEAQ (reference sequence). The CDR3 sequence is CASSFPTGIYGYTF. The DNA of the CDR3 is TGTGCCAGCAGCTTCCCGACAGGGATCTATGGCTACACCTTC.

The genes are TRBV4-2 and TRBJ2-7; D not certain. CDR1 and CDR2 from the germline V gene are LGHNA and YNFKEQ. V lost 0 bases and J lost 3, with 6 bases in between. CDR3 size: 13 residues. The CDR3 sequence: CASSQEGDYEQYF. CDR3 DNA sequence: TGTGCCAGCAGCCAAGAAGGAGACTACGAGCAGTACTTC.

The chain combines TRBV10-3 with TRBJ1-5; 7 bases match TRBD1. Germline V gives CDR1 ENHRY, CDR2 SYGVKD. This CDR3 spans 15 amino acids. V trimming: 4 bases; J trimming: 1 base; junction bases outside the gene matches: 4. The CDR3 DNA follows: TGTGCCATCAGTGGGGGACAGATAAGCAATCAGCCCCAGCATTTT. Amino acid sequence: CAISGGQISNQPQHF.

The rearrangement links TRBV4-1 to TRBJ1-2; D ambiguous. V lost 0 bases and J lost 4, with 3 bases in between. The CDR3 consists of 12 residues. CDR1 is MGHRA, CDR2 YSYEKL, per germline. The CDR3 nucleotides are TGCGCCAGCAGCCAAGACCGCTATGGCTACACCTTC. Translated, it gives CASSQDRYGYTF.

This chain links TRBV19 with TRBJ2-5; 14 bases agree with TRBD2. Germline V gene sequence: CDR1 LNHDA, CDR2 SQIVND (reference sequence). The V segment lost 5 bases and the J segment 0 bases; nucleotides outside the gene matches: 11. The CDR3 consists of 19 residues. CDR3 protein: CASSRGLAGDLLYQETQYF. The CDR3 DNA is TGTGCCAGTAGTCGGGGACTAGCGGGGGACCTATTGTACCAAGAGACCCAGTACTTC.

The J gene is TRBJ1-5, the V gene TRBV28, with 9 bases identical to TRBD1. Germline loops: CDR1 MDHEN, CDR2 SYDVKM. J was trimmed by 4 bases and V by 6 bases; bases with no gene match: 10. The CDR3 totals 16 residues. The CDR3 protein is CASSYHGQGMNQPQHF. The CDR3 bases are TGTGCCAGCAGCTACCATGGACAGGGGATGAATCAGCCCCAGCATTTT.

This clone appeared a single time. The V call is TRBV5-5, the J call TRBJ2-2; the match to TRBD2 covers 11 bases. This CDR3 region has 19 residues. Trimming removed 1 base from V and 1 base from J; junction bases left unmatched: 9. Germline V gives CDR1 SGHKS, CDR2 YYEKEE (reference sequence). The CDR3 region has the DNA TGTGCCAGCAGCTTGAGTCTAGCGGGGGGAGATGGGAACACCGGGGAGCTGTTTTTT. Amino acid sequence: CASSLSLAGGDGNTGELFF.

This chain joins TRBV6-2 or TRBV6-3 and TRBJ2-7; 10 bases fit TRBD2. The CDR3 spans 18 residues. With V trimmed by 5 bases and J by 4 bases, 17 bases remained unmatched. The germline V gene encodes CDR1 MNHEY and CDR2 SVGEGT. The CDR3 bases are TGTGCCAGCAGTCCAGACGGACAGCGGGAGGGCCGCCCTTACGAGCAGTACTTC. This gives the protein CASSPDGQREGRPYEQYF.

The V call is TRBV2, the J call TRBJ2-7, with TRBD1 matching 7 bases. Unmatched junction bases numbered 15, after V lost 6 bases and J lost 10 bases. The length of the CDR3 is 14 residues. CDR1 and CDR2 (germline): SNHLY, FYNNEI. CDR3 loop: CASSARDSASEQYF. CDR3 bases: TGTGCCAGCAGCGCCCGGGACAGTGCTAGTGAACAGTACTTC.

The chain uses TRBV7-3 and TRBJ2-2, with D unclear. The CDR3 length is 14 residues. The V and J ends lost 5 bases and 0 bases respectively, with 7 bases between them. Looked up from germline, CDR1 is SGHTA and CDR2 is FQGTGA. The CDR3 here is CASSKTPNTGELFF. DNA of the CDR3: TGTGCCAGCAGCAAAACACCGAACACCGGGGAGCTGTTTTTT.

The rearrangement links TRBV2 to TRBJ1-3; 11 bases line up with TRBD1. The CDR3 length is 15 residues. Germline CDR1 reads SNHLY; CDR2 reads FYNNEI. The V gene end was trimmed by 6 bases and the J gene end by 4 bases; junction bases not matched to a gene: 5. CDR3 in amino acids: CASRGQGARGNTIYF. CDR3 DNA sequence: TGTGCCAGCAGAGGACAGGGGGCGCGAGGAAACACCATATATTTT.

The CDR3 coding sequence is TGTGCCAGCAGCCCCCGGACTAGCGGGCCGCCCGAGCAGTACTTC. This gives the protein CASSPRTSGPPEQYF. The J gene is TRBJ2-7, the V gene TRBV7-2; 11 bases fit TRBD2. CDR1 is SGHTA, CDR2 FQGNSA, per germline. J was trimmed by 6 bases and V by 5 bases; bases with no gene match: 9. The CDR3 is 15 residues long.

With respect to this clone: This sample includes further DNA sequences coding for the same CDR3. This chain uses TRBV7-9 with TRBJ2-6; 8 bases match TRBD1. Germline V gene data show CDR1 as SEHNR and CDR2 as FQNEAQ (reference sequence). The junction had 6 bases not matched to a gene; V was cut back by 5 bases and J by 0 bases. The length of the CDR3 is 17 residues. CDR3 amino acids: CASSPTGANSGANVLTF. The CDR3 DNA follows: TGTGCCAGCAGCCCGACAGGGGCTAACTCTGGGGCCAACGTCCTGACTTTC.

The chain is built from TRBV2 and TRBJ2-1; 8 bases map to TRBD2. The CDR3 consists of 15 residues. CDR1 and CDR2 (germline): SNHLY, FYNNEI. The junction had 9 bases not matched to a gene; V was cut back by 4 bases and J by 7 bases. The CDR3 sequence is CASSVQAGVGNEQFF. As DNA, the CDR3 is TGTGCCAGCAGTGTACAAGCGGGAGTAGGGAATGAGCAGTTCTTC.

This clone was counted between two and nine times. The gene calls are TRBV5-5 and TRBJ2-7; the match to TRBD2 covers 7 bases. Germline values: CDR1 SGHKS, CDR2 YYEKEE (reference sequence). The ends lost 4 bases at V and 6 bases at J; junction bases unmatched: 7. There are 13 residues in the CDR3. This chain's CDR3 is CASSPLGGSEQYF. CDR3 nucleotides: TGTGCCAGCAGCCCCCTCGGGGGGTCCGAGCAGTACTTC.

This chain uses TRBV6-5 with TRBJ1-4; TRBD1 agrees at 12 bases. The ends lost 3 bases at V and 8 bases at J; junction bases unmatched: 7. This CDR3 has 16 amino acids. Germline loops: CDR1 MNHEY, CDR2 SVGAGI. CDR3 nucleotide sequence: TGTGCCAGCAGTTATCCAACCGGGACAGGGGGCGAAAAACTGTTTTTT. Protein product: CASSYPTGTGGEKLFF.

The chain carries TRBV7-2 and TRBJ2-5; no reliable D call. Between the trimmed V and J ends, which lost 2 bases and 5 bases, there was a span of 6 bases. Germline V gene sequence: CDR1 SGHTA, CDR2 FQGNSA. The CDR3 spans 12 residues. The CDR3 DNA is TGTGCCAGCAGCTTATTCAGGGAGACCCAGTACTTC. Protein: CASSLFRETQYF.

This chain joins TRBV12-3 or TRBV12-4 and TRBJ2-1, with no clear D. This CDR3 contains 13 residues. V gave up 2 bases and J gave up 7 bases, with 9 bases separating them. CDR3 loop: CASSLSQTNEQFF. The DNA for the CDR3 is TGTGCCAGCAGTTTATCTCAAACTAATGAGCAGTTCTTC.